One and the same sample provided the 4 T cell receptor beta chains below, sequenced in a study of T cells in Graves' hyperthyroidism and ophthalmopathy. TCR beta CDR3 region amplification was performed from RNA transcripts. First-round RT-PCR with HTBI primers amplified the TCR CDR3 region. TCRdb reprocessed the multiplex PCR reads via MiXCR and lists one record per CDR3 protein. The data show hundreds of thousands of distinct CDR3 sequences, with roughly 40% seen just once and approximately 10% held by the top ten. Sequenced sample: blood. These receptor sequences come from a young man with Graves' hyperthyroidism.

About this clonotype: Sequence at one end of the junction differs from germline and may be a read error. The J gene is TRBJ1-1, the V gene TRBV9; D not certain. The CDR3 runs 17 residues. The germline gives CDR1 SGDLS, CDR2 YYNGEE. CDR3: CASHRGQQANLNTEAFF. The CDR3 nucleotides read TGCGCCAGCCACAGAGGGCAGCAAGCTAATCTGAACACTGAAGCTTTCTTT.

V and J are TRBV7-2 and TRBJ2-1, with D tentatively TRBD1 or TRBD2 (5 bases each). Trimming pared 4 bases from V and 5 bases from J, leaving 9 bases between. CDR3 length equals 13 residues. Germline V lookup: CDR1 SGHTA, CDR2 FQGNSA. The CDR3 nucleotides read TGTGCCAGCAGCTGGGACCAAGACAATGAGCAGTTCTTC. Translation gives CASSWDQDNEQFF.

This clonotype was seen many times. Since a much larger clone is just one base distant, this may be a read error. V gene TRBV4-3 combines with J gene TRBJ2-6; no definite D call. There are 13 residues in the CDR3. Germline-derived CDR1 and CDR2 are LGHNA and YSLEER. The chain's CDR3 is CASSQAGANVLTF. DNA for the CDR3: TGTGCCAGCAGCCAAGCTGGGGCCAACGTCCTGACTTTC.

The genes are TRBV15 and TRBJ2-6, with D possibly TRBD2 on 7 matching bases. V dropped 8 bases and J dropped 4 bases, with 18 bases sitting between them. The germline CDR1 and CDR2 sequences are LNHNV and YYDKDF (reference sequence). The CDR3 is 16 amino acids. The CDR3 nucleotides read TGTGCCACCGAGCTAAGCGGGGACACCGGGGCCAACGTCCTGACTTTC. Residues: CATELSGDTGANVLTF.